This TCR beta chain appears in the sequencing data of a study of long-term antiretroviral therapy in people with HIV. Samples were assayed with immunoSEQ v3.0 at survey level. This table comes from immunoSEQ multiplex PCR, and its TCRdb copy is limited to in-frame clones, with some not included. The data hold 20,000 to 25,000 clones, with more than 70% observed a single time. This specimen consisted of unsorted PBMCs, obtained 0.6 years after starting antiretroviral therapy. The clonotype comes from a man in his 60s with HIV.

CDR3 in DNA: TGTGCCAGCAGGCAAACCGGGACAGGATCTTATGGCTACACCTTC. Translation: CASRQTGTGSYGYTF. This chain joins TRBV27 and TRBJ1-2, with 8 bases matching TRBD1. The CDR3 contains 15 residues. Germline V lookup: CDR1 MNHEY, CDR2 SMNVEV (reference sequence). Trimming cost V 6 bases and J 5 bases; bases outside gene matches: 11.